The T cell receptor beta chain described here comes from a study of human T cells and chemical hapten exposure (dated by TCRdb to the early 2020s). Regarding the research as a whole: For sensitization, 2% DPC in acetone was applied to a 2 cm by 2 cm area of upper inner arm skin. Throughout the study period of 20 to 25 weeks, patients also received therapeutic DPC doses to the scalp every week. Patch testing was performed on the upper back with Finn chambers containing 0.01% DPC, and the patch tests were scored after 6 days according to International Contact Dermatitis Research Group standards. The patient cohort, mostly female, included alopecia areata with under or over 50% scalp involvement, alopecia totalis and alopecia universalis. Libraries were pooled for sequencing, and variation in per-sample TCR yields was attributed mainly to small differences in library volumes within the pool. The study tracked peripheral blood TCR repertoire changes in vivo during primary and secondary sensitization to the hapten diphenylcyclopropenone (DPC) in alopecia patients. Patient blood was sampled pre-sensitization (week 0) and at 2, 6 and about 24 weeks after DPC sensitization. Some 29 alopecia patients gave blood for TCR sequencing at one to four time points (pre-sensitization, 2, 6 and 24 weeks).

General study outcomes and caveats: No change with DPC sensitization was found in the number of TCRs above 1 in 1000 frequency, and no evidence of global repertoire structure alterations was found. Because every patient had alopecia, a presumed autoimmune disease, the patients' immune response might differ from that of healthy individuals. Patch test score was positively correlated with the number of PT1 expanded TCRs, with significance at thresholds 8, 16 and 32 but not at 4. Significantly more large CDR3 similarity clusters were formed by expanded TCRs than by pre-sensitization or healthy control sets, consistent with antigen-driven responses. After repeated subsampling, changes were observed in the strength of the expansion versus patch-test correlation and in the threshold at which the correlation became significant.

The time point label for this specimen denotes: pre-sensitization, week 0. This specimen's treatment or condition label, interpreted: therapeutic diphenylcyclopropenone sensitization with weekly scalp DPC. At every patch-test visit, the blood draw took place before the patch test was put on. Patients were considered eligible if aged 18 to 70, diagnosed with alopecia and deemed suitable for DPC therapy, and patients were excluded if pregnant. Unfractionated whole blood was collected in Tempus Blood RNA tubes, and total RNA was extracted from that blood. The library was generated by RACE. Sequencing relied on a NextSeq 500. During library preparation, unique molecular identifiers were attached to individual cDNA molecules so that TCRs could be counted quantitatively and reproducibly. For every blood RNA sample, sequencing covered both the TCR alpha and TCR beta chains. Per the original workflow: Samples had a median of about 90,000 TCRs, with a range from roughly 20,000 to 690,600. The Decombinator software suite was used to annotate the V, J and CDR3 of the TCR reads. For the PS versus PT1 abundance plots, all samples were subsampled to the same number of TCRs (28,000). TCRs were defined as expanded if absent before sensitization and observed at least eight times at the 2-week time point. TCRdb reanalyzed the raw reads on its own, using fastp at Q25 for trimming and MiXCR for clone calling, and kept in-frame beta chains. Each entry merges the rows of one CDR3 protein and shows their most common DNA and genes. TCRdb, rather than the study authors, made the V and J calls. For this sample there are 62,000 or so distinct CDR3 sequences; 10% to 11% appear just once. Jointly, the top ten make up 4% to 6% of the sample.

The germline V gene yields KGHSH for CDR1 and LQKENI for CDR2. The CDR3 runs 15 residues from the cysteine to the phenylalanine. CDR3 DNA only is kept here, 45 bases in frame from base 1. Cut back by 0 bases and 3 bases, the V and J ends lie 9 bases apart. Of note for this clonotype: It has no known antigen specificity. No base quality values were provided; no much bigger clone lies one nucleotide off.

The material was whole blood, obtained in connection with sensitization to the hapten diphenylcyclopropenone (DPC). This TCR was recovered from a woman aged 45-59 years with alopecia areata. Some clones in this sample may be carry-over from other donors' samples. The rearranged segments are TRBV18 and TRBJ2-1; TRBD2 is a weak D gene call, 7 bases matching. The DNA reads as follows: TGTGCCAGCTCACCACCGAGGGGGGGCTACAATGAGCAGTTCTTC. It codes for CASSPPRGGYNEQFF.